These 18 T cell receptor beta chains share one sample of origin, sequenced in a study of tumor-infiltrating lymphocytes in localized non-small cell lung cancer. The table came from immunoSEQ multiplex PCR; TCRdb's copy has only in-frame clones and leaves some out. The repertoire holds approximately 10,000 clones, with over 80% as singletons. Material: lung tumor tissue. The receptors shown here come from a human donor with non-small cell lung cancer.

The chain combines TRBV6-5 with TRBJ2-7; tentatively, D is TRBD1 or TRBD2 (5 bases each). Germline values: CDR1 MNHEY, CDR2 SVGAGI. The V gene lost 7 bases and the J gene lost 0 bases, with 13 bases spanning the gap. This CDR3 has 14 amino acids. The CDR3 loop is CASTISGTSYEQYF. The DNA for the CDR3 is TGTGCCAGCACTATTTCGGGGACCTCCTACGAGCAGTACTTC.

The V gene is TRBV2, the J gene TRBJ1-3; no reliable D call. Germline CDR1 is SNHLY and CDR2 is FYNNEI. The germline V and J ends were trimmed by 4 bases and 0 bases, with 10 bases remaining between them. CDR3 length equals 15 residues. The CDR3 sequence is CASSAQALSGNTIYF. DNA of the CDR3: TGTGCCAGCAGTGCCCAGGCGCTCTCTGGAAACACCATATATTTT.

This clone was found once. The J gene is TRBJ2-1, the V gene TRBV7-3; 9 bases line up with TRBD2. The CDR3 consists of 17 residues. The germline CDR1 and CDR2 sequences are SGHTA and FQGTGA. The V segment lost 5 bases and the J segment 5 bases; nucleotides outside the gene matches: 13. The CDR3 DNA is TGTGCCAGCAGCCCCCGAGGCTTGGCGGGGGGGAACAATGAGCAGTTCTTC. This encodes CASSPRGLAGGNNEQFF.

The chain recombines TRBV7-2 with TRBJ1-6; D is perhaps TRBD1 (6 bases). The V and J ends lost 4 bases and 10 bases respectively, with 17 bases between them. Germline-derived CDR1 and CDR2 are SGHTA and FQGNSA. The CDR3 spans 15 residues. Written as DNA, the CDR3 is TGTGCCAGCAGCTGGTCGGACAGCCGAGCGTCACCCCTCCACTTT. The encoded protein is CASSWSDSRASPLHF.

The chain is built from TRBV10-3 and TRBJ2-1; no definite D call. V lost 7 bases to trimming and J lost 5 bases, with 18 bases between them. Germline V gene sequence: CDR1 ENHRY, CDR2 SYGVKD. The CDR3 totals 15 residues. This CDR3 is CAINDPGGSNNEQFF. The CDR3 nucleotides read TGTGCCATCAACGATCCGGGTGGGTCAAACAATGAGCAGTTCTTC.

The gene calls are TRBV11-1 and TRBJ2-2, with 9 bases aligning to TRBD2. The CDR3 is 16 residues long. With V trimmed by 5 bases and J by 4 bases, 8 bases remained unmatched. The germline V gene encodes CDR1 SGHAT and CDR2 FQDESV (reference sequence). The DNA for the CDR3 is TGTGCCAGCAGCCGAACCAGCGGGGGGCCCACCGGGGAGCTGTTTTTT. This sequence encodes CASSRTSGGPTGELFF.

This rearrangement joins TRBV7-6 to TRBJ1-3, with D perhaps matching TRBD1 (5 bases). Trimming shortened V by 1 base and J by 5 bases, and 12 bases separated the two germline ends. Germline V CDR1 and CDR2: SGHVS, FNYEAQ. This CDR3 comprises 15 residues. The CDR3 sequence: CASSLGAGRRNTIYF. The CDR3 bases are TGTGCCAGCAGCTTAGGGGCAGGGAGAAGAAACACCATATATTTT.

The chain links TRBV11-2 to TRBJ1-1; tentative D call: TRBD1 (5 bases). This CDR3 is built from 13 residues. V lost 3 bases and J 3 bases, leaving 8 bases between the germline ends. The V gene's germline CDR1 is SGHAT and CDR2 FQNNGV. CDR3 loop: CASSFREDTEAFF. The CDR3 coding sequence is TGTGCCAGCAGCTTCAGGGAGGACACTGAAGCTTTCTTT.

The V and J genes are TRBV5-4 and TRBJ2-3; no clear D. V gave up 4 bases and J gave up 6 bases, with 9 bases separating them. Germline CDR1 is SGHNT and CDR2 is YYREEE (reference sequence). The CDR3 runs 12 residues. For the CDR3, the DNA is TGTGCCAGCAGCCAGACACCCGATACGCAGTATTTT. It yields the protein CASSQTPDTQYF.

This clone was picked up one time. CDR3 loop: CASSEYRALENTIYF. For the CDR3, the DNA is TGTGCCAGCAGTGAATACAGGGCATTGGAGAACACCATATATTTT. The chain recombines TRBV2 with TRBJ1-3, with a tentative D call TRBD1 (6 bases). V was clipped by 2 bases and J by 7 bases, with 15 bases between them. Germline V gene data show CDR1 as SNHLY and CDR2 as FYNNEI. The CDR3 extends over 15 amino acids.

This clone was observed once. The CDR3 coding sequence is TGTGCCTGCGAAACAGGGGGCACTGAAGCTTTCTTT. Its protein is CACETGGTEAFF. The chain has TRBV30 and TRBJ1-1; TRBD1 matches 8 bases. The CDR3 loop spans 12 amino acids. Trimming took 6 bases from V and 4 from J; bases not matched to a gene: 4. Germline V gene lookup returns CDR1 GTSNPN and CDR2 SVGIG (reference sequence).

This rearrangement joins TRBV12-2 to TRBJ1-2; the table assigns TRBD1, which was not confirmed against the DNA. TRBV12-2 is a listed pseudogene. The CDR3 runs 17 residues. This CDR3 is CASRLSLGQGKNYGYTF. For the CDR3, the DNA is TGTGCAAGTCGCTTATCCCTGGGACAGGGGAAGAACTATGGCTACACCTTC.

CDR3 DNA: TGTGCCAGCAGCTTAGGAGGACAGGTATACGAGCAGTACTTC. This translates into CASSLGGQVYEQYF. The J gene is TRBJ2-7, the V gene TRBV11-2; TRBD1 agrees at 7 bases. The germline V gene encodes CDR1 SGHAT and CDR2 FQNNGV. The CDR3 spans 14 residues. The ends lost 1 base at V and 4 bases at J; junction bases unmatched: 4.

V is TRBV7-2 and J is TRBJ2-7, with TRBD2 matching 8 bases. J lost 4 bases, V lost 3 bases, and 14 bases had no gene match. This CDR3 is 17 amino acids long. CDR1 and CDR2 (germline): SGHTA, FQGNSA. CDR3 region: CASSFSRGVANLYEQYF. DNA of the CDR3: TGTGCCAGCAGCTTCTCGCGGGGGGTCGCCAACCTTTACGAGCAGTACTTC.

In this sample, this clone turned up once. In DNA, the CDR3 is TGTGCCAGCAGCAACCGACAGGGAAAGACTGAAGCTTTCTTT. It is translated as CASSNRQGKTEAFF. The chain carries TRBV11-3 and TRBJ1-1, with 7 bases lining up with TRBD1. The junction had 8 bases not matched to a gene; V was cut back by 5 bases and J by 5 bases. Germline CDR1 reads SGHNT; CDR2 reads YENEEA. The CDR3 is made up of 14 amino acids.

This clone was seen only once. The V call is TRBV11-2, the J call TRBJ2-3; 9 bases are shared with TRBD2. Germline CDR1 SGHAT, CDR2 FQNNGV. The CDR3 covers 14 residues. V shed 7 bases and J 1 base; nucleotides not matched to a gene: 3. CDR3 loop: CASTRTSGTDTQYF. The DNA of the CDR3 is TGTGCCAGCACTCGGACTAGCGGCACAGATACGCAGTATTTT.

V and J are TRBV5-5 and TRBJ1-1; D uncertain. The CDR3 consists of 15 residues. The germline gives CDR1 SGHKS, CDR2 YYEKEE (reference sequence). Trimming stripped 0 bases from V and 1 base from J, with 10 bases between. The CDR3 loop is CASSLEWHGNTEAFF. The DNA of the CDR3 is TGTGCCAGCAGCTTGGAGTGGCATGGGAACACTGAAGCTTTCTTT.

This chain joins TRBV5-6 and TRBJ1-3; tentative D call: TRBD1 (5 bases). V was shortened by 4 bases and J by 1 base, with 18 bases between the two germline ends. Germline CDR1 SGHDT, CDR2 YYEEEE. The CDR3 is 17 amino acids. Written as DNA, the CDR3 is TGTGCCAGCAGCCCTTCCCTGGTGCGGGGGTCTGGAAACACCATATATTTT. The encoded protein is CASSPSLVRGSGNTIYF.